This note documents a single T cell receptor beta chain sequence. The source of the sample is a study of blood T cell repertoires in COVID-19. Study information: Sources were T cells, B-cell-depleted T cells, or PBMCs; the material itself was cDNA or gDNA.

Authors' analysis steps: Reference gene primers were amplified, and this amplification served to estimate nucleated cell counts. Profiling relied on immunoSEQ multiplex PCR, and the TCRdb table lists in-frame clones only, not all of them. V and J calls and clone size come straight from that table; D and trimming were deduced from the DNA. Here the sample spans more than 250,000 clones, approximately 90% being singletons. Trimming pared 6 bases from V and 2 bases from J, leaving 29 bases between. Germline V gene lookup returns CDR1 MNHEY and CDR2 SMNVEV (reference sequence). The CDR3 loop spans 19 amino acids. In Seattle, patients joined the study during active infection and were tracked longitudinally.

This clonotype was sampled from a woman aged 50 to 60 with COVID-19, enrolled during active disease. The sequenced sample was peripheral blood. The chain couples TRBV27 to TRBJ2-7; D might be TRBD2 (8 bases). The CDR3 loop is CASRTNRDSRAGVTYEQYF. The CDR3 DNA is TGTGCCAGCAGAACAAACCGGGACAGTCGAGCGGGAGTGACCTACGAGCAGTACTTC.